This section outlines one T cell receptor (beta chain) sequence together with its context. This clone was found a few times. Its binding antigen is unknown. Base qualities are not recorded, but no much larger clone differs from it by a single base. Sequences SGDLS (CDR1) and YYNGEE (CDR2) are obtained from the germline V gene. There are 15 amino acids in the CDR3, from cysteine to phenylalanine inclusive. Left in the record is the CDR3 DNA by itself, 45 bases read in frame from the first base. Relative to germline, V is missing 0 bases and J is missing 3 bases, with 1 base of the junction outside any gene match. In Seattle, one collaborating source enrolled patients while the infection was active and tracked those patients longitudinally over the course of disease. The collaborating institutions used their own protocols to collect whole blood in K2EDTA tubes. For TCRbeta analysis, collaborator samples were shipped as frozen whole blood, as isolated PBMCs, or as DNA extracted from either sample type.

TCRbeta CDR3 regions were amplified from genomic DNA by means of the immunoSEQ Assay, a bias-controlled multiplex PCR. The published analysis was carried out like this. Within the assay, amplification of reference gene primers was used to estimate how many nucleated cells each sample contained. To quantify the absolute abundance of each unique TCRbeta CDR3 rearrangement, sequence reads were collapsed and filtered. For each sample, productive Simpson clonality was calculated by taking the square root of Simpson's diversity index across productive rearrangements. Here the immuneACCESS table is served through TCRdb, limited to in-frame sequences with V and J called. Missing clones are a known gap in these copies; in checked studies unresolved V genes cover under half, and the rest lacks a known reason. V, J and clone size are those of that table, while D and trimming were read from the DNA. For this sample the table gives over 100,000 clones, of which roughly 86% were detected only once. 10% to 12% of the sample belongs to the ten largest clones.

These data originate in a study of blood T cell repertoires in COVID-19 (dated by TCRdb to 2019 to 2021). At the level of the whole study: Collaborator samples came from the United States, Italy and Spain and covered acute and convalescent phases of COVID-19. The material from the prospective study consisted of cDNA or gDNA derived from T cells, B-cell-depleted T cells, or PBMCs. The dataset comprised deeply sampled blood TCRbeta repertoires from subjects exposed to, actively infected with, or recovered from COVID-19. A freely available public database, intended as a resource for researchers studying the immune response to SARS-CoV-2, is where the repertoires were released. The samples were drawn from two sources: the first 160 participants of the ongoing ImmuneRACE study, and fewer than 1,500 subjects contributed by 6 global collaborators. The sample metadata nearly always contained a de-identified subject ID, COVID-19 status, age in years and sex. HLA class I and class II types, where available, came from metadata supplied by the sample provider rather than from assay-based typing.

Summary of the overall study and its limitations: How much clinical and demographic metadata was included differed by source and by participant, and the metadata was provided uncurated.

The receptor was isolated from a woman aged 70-85 years with COVID-19, enrolled during active disease. The source material was peripheral blood. The chain couples TRBV9 to TRBJ2-2, with TRBD2 identical over 8 junction bases. The nucleotide sequence is given as TGTGCCAGCAGCGTAGTAGCGGGGTACACCGGGGAGCTGTTTTTT. It translates to CASSVVAGYTGELFF.